A selection of T cell receptor beta chains follows, all from one sample in a study of blood T cell repertoires in COVID-19. Profiling relied on immunoSEQ multiplex PCR, and the TCRdb table lists in-frame clones only, not all of them. The table lists about 360,000 clones, 85% to 90% of them singletons. What was sequenced was peripheral blood. The receptors derive from a human donor in a cohort sampled during active COVID-19. The CDR3 runs from the conserved cysteine through the conserved F or W. Each record gives: J gene, V gene, D gene, clone size, CDR3 DNA, CDR3 protein. D genes are given only for firm matches. Clone size is stated in some rows and not others, as once, few, many or a class when expanded.

TRBJ1-1	TRBV6-1	NA	few	TGTGCCAGCAGTGAAACCGGACAGGAAGCTTTCTTT	CASSETGQEAFF
TRBJ2-5	TRBV2	NA	NA	TGTGCCAGCAGTCGACTAACGGAGACCCAGTACTTC	CASSRLTETQYF
TRBJ2-1	TRBV1	NA	NA	TGCACCAGCACCCTGACTAGCGGGAGTGAGCAGTTCTTC	CTSTLTSGSEQFF
TRBJ2-7	TRBV5-1	NA	NA	TGCGCCAGCAGCCCAATGCCGGGTTCCCGGGGGGAGCAGTACTTC	CASSPMPGSRGEQYF
TRBJ2-2	TRBV5-1	NA	NA	TGCGCCAGCAGCTCTACGTTGACAGGACTCACCGGGGAGCTGTTTTTT	CASSSTLTGLTGELFF
TRBJ2-1	TRBV5-1	NA	NA	TGCGCCAGCAGCCTCTTTGGAGACAATGAGCAGTTCTTC	CASSLFGDNEQFF
TRBJ2-7	TRBV18	NA	NA	TGTGCCAGCTCACCGGGCAGGACATCCTCCTACGAGCAGTACTTC	CASSPGRTSSYEQYF
TRBJ2-5	TRBV4-1	TRBD1	once	TGCGCCAGCAGCCAGCACACAGGGGGCTTCGAGACCCAGTACTTC	CASSQHTGGFETQYF
TRBJ2-5	TRBV14	TRBD2	NA	TGTGCCAGCAGCAAAACTAGCGGGGAGCCTCAAGAGACCCAGTACTTC	CASSKTSGEPQETQYF
TRBJ1-3	TRBV30	NA	NA	TGTGCCTGGAGTGAAGGGGTTTCGGGAAACACCATATATTTT	CAWSEGVSGNTIYF
TRBJ1-1	TRBV5-1	TRBD1	NA	TGCGCCAGCTCCCAGGGGGGCTTCAGGGACACTGAAGCTTTCTTT	CASSQGGFRDTEAFF
TRBJ2-2	TRBV15	NA	few	TGTGCCACCAAAGCGACTTCCAACACCGGGGAGCTGTTTTTT	CATKATSNTGELFF
TRBJ1-2	TRBV6-5	NA	NA	TGTGCCAGCAGTACCTCAGGGTTTGGCTACACCTTC	CASSTSGFGYTF
TRBJ1-3	TRBV3-1/TRBV3-2	NA	NA	TGTGCCAGCAGCCAAGACTACTCTGGAAACACCATATATTTT	CASSQDYSGNTIYF
TRBJ1-1	TRBV3-1/TRBV3-2	TRBD1	few	TGTGCCAGCAGCCAGGGGGTAGGGGACAGAAGCCTCGGGACTGAAGCTTTCTTT	CASSQGVGDRSLGTEAFF
TRBJ2-2	TRBV13	TRBD2	NA	TGTGCCAGCAGCAAAACCGTCGGGCTAGCGGAGAACACCGGGGAGCTGTTTTTT	CASSKTVGLAENTGELFF
TRBJ2-1	TRBV28	NA	NA	TGTGCCAGCAGTTTATGGGGCGGGGACTACAATGAGCAGTTCTTC	CASSLWGGDYNEQFF
TRBJ1-2	TRBV3-1/TRBV3-2	NA	NA	TGTGCCAGCAGCCAAGAGCGAGGTAGTGGCTACACCTTC	CASSQERGSGYTF
TRBJ1-2	TRBV30	NA	NA	TGTGCCTTCCCGACTGACAACTATGGCTACACCTTC	CAFPTDNYGYTF
TRBJ1-1	TRBV7-3	NA	NA	TGTGCCAGCAGCTTAAGACAGTACACTGAAGCTTTCTTT	CASSLRQYTEAFF
TRBJ1-2	TRBV28	NA	NA	TGTGCCACCGGGGGCTATGGCTACACCTTC	CATGGYGYTF
TRBJ1-1	TRBV7-9	NA	NA	TGTGCCAGCAGCGCGGTCGGATTCTCAGACTTGAACACTGAAGCTTTCTTT	CASSAVGFSDLNTEAFF
TRBJ2-3	TRBV13	TRBD2	NA	TGTGCCAGCAGCCCGAGCGGGGATGGGGGCACAGATACGCAGTATTTT	CASSPSGDGGTDTQYF
TRBJ2-7	TRBV5-1	TRBD1	few	TGCGCCAGCAGCCTCCGCGGACAGGGGAGGGACGAGCAGTACTTC	CASSLRGQGRDEQYF
TRBJ1-6	TRBV5-6	TRBD1	NA	TGTGCCAGCAGCTTGTACCGGGACAGCAATTCACCCCTCCACTTT	CASSLYRDSNSPLHF
TRBJ2-5	TRBV6-4	NA	NA	TGTGCCACGTCGCGCGAGTCCCAAGAGACCCAGTACTTC	CATSRESQETQYF
TRBJ2-5	TRBV24-1	TRBD1	NA	TGTGCCACCAGTGATGAAGACAGGGGAGGTCGGACCCAGTACTTC	CATSDEDRGGRTQYF
TRBJ2-3	TRBV7-9	NA	NA	TGTGCCAGCAGCTTAGCTGTGGCCCAGAGCACAGATACGCAGTATTTT	CASSLAVAQSTDTQYF
TRBJ1-1	TRBV7-2	NA	NA	TGTGCCAGCAGCTTAGAACAGATGAACACTGAAGCTTTCTTT	CASSLEQMNTEAFF
TRBJ2-3	TRBV29-1	TRBD1	NA	TGCAGCGTTGAAGAAACAGGGGGTAGCACAGATACGCAGTATTTT	CSVEETGGSTDTQYF
TRBJ2-2	TRBV7-6	TRBD2	NA	TGTGCCAGCACCAGGGAGGGGAGAAACACCGGGGAGCTGTTTTTT	CASTREGRNTGELFF
TRBJ2-7	TRBV5-1	TRBD2	NA	TGCGCCAGCAGCTTGGGTGTCTGGCTAGCGGGAGCCTCGGAGCAGTACTTC	CASSLGVWLAGASEQYF
TRBJ2-5	TRBV5-1	NA	NA	TGCGCCAGCAGCCCTGGCCTCTTAGGCGGCGAGACCCAGTACTTC	CASSPGLLGGETQYF
TRBJ1-6	TRBV11-2	NA	NA	TGTGCCAGCAGCTTAACAGGTTCCTATAATTCACCCCTCCACTTT	CASSLTGSYNSPLHF
TRBJ1-6	TRBV5-4	TRBD1	NA	TGTGCCAGCACCCGGGACAGGGGTAATTCACCCCTCCACTTT	CASTRDRGNSPLHF
TRBJ2-2	TRBV6-1	TRBD1	NA	TGTGCCAGCAGTGACGGGGGGACAGGGGGCGTAGGGGAGCTGTTTTTT	CASSDGGTGGVGELFF